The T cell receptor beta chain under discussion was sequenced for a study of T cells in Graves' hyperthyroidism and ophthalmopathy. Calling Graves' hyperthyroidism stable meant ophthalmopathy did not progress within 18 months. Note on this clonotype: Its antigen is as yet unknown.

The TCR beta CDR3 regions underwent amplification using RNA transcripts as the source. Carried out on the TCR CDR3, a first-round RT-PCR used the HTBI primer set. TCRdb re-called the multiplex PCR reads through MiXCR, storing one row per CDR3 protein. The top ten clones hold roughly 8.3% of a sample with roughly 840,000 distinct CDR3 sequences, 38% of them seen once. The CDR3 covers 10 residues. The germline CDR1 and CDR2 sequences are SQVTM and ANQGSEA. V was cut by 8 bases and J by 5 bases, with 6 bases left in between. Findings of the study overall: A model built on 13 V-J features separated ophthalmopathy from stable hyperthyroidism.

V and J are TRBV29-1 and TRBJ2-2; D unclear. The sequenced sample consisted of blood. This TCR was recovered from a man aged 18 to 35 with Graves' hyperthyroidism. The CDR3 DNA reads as TGCAGCTCTAATACCGGGGAGCTGTTTTTT. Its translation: CSSNTGELFF.